This TCR beta chain was found in a study of control samples from healthy donors and cancer patients. Only in-frame clones appear in the TCRdb table, and some are missing; sequencing was by immunoSEQ multiplex PCR. Altogether some 150,000 clones are present, around 94% being singletons, with the ten largest covering about 14%. Sequenced material: PBMCs. The TCR sequence derives from a man in his 60s with colorectal cancer.

The CDR3 loop reads CASSLANDQPQHF. The DNA for the CDR3 is TGTGCCAGCAGCTTAGCCAATGATCAGCCCCAGCATTTT. The chain links TRBV7-9 to TRBJ1-5; unclear D gene. The length of the CDR3 is 13 residues. V shed 0 bases and J shed 5 bases, with 5 bases lying between them. CDR1 SEHNR and CDR2 FQNEAQ come from the germline V gene (reference sequence).